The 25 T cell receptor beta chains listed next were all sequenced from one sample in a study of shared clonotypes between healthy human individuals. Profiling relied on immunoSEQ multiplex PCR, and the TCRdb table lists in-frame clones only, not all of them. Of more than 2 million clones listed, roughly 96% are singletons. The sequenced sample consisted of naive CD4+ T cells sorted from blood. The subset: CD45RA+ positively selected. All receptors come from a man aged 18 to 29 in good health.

The CDR3: CAWSRTRPGETQYF. Here the CDR3 DNA reads TGTGCCTGGAGCAGGACCCGTCCGGGGGAGACCCAGTACTTC. This rearrangement joins TRBV30 to TRBJ2-5, with D perhaps TRBD2 (5 bases). CDR1 GTSNPN and CDR2 SVGIG come from the germline V gene (reference sequence). Trimming removed 3 bases from V and 5 bases from J, with 16 bases in between. The CDR3 loop spans 14 amino acids.

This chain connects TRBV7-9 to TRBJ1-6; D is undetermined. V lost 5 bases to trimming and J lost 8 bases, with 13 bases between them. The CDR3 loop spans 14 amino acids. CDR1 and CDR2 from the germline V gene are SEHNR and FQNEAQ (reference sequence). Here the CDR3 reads CASSLNKADSPLHF. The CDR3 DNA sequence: TGTGCCAGCAGCCTAAACAAGGCAGATTCACCCCTCCACTTT. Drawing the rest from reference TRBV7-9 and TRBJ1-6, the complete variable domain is DTGVSQNPRHKITKRGQNVTFRCDPISEHNRLYWYRQTLGQGPEFLTYFQNEAQLEKSRLLSDRFSAERPKGSFSTLEIQRTEQGDSAMYLCASSLNKADSPLHFGNGTRLTVT.

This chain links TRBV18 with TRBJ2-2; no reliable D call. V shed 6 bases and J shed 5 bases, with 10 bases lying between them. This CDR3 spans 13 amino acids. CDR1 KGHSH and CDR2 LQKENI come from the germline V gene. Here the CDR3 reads CASSAEMTGELFF. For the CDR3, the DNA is TGTGCCAGCTCGGCGGAAATGACCGGGGAGCTGTTTTTT.

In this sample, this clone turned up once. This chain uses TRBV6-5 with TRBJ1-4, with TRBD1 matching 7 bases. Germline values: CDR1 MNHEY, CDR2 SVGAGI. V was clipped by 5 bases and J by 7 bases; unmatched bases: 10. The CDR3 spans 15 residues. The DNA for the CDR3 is TGTGCCAGCAGTCCCCCAGGGGGAAGGGGTGAAAAACTGTTTTTT. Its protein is CASSPPGGRGEKLFF.

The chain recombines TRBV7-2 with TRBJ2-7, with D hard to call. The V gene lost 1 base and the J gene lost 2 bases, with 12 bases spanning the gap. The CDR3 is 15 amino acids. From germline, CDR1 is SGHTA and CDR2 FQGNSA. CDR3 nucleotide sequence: TGTGCCAGCAGCTTAGTAGGGCTACCCCCCTACGAGCAGTACTTC. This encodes CASSLVGLPPYEQYF.

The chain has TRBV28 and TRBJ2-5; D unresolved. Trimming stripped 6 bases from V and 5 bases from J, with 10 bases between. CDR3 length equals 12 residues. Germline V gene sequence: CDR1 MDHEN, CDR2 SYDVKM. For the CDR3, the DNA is TGTGCCAGCAGCCTTCCCAGGGAGACCCAGTACTTC. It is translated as CASSLPRETQYF. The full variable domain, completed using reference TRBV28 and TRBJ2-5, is DVKVTQSSRYLVKRTGEKVFLECVQDMDHENMFWYRQDPGLGLRLIYFSYDVKMKEKGDIPEGYSVSREKKERFSLILESASTNQTSMYLCASSLPRETQYFGPGTRLLVL.

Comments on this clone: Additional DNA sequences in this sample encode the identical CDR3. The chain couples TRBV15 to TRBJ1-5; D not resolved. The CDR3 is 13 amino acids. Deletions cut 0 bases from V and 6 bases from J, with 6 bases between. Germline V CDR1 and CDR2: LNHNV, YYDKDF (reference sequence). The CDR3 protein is CATSRDRSQPQHF. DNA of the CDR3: TGTGCCACCAGCAGAGATCGTAGTCAGCCCCAGCATTTT. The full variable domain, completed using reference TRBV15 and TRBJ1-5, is DAMVIQNPRYQVTQFGKPVTLSCSQTLNHNVMYWYQQKSSQAPKLLFHYYDKDFNNEADTPDNFQSRRPNTSFCFLDIRSPGLGDTAMYLCATSRDRSQPQHFGDGTRLSIL.

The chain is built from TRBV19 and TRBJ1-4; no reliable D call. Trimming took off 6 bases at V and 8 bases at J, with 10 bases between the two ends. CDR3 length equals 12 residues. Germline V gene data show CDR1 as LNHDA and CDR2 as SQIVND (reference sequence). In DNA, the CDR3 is TGTGCCAGTAGGGGTCAACCCGAAAAACTGTTTTTT. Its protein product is CASRGQPEKLFF.

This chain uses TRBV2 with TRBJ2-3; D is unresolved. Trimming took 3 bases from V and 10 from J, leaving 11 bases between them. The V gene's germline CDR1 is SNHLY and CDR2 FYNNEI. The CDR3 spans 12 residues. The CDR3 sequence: CASSEGDLAQYF. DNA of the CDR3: TGTGCCAGCAGTGAGGGTGACTTGGCGCAGTATTTT.

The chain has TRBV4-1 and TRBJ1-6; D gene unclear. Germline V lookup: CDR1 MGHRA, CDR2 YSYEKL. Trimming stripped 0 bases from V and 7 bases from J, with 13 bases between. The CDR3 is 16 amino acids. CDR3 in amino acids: CASSQDSTDTNSPLHF. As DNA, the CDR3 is TGCGCCAGCAGCCAAGACTCCACAGACACCAATTCACCCCTCCACTTT.

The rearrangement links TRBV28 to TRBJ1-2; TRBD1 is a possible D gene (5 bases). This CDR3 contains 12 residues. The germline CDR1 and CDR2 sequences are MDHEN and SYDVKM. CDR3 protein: CATRGTAYGYTF. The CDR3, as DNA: TGTGCTACGAGGGGAACGGCTTATGGCTACACCTTC.

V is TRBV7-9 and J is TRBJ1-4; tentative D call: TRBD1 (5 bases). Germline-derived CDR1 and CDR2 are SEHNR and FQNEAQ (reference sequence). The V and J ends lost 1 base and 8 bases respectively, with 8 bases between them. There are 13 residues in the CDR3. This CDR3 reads CASSLVSGEKLFF. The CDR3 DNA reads TGTGCCAGCAGCTTAGTATCAGGGGAAAAACTGTTTTTT.

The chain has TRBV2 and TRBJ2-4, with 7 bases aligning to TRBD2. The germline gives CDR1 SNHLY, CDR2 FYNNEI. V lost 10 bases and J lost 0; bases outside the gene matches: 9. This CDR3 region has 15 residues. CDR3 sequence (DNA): TGTGCCAATTCGGGGAGGGGACTAGCCAAAAACATTCAGTACTTC. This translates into CANSGRGLAKNIQYF.

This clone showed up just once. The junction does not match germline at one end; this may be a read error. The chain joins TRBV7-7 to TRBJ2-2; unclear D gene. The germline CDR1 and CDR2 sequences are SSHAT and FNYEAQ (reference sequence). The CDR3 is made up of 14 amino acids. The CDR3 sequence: CASSPSGNTGELFF. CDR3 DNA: TGTGCTAGCAGCCCGTCCGGTAACACCGGGGAGCTGTTTTTT.

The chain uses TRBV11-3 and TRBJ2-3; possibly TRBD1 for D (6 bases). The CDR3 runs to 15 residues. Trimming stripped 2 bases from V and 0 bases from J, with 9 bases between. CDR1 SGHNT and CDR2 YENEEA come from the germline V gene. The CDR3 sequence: CASSLSTGSTDTQYF. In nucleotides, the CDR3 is TGTGCCAGCAGCTTAAGCACAGGGAGCACAGATACGCAGTATTTT.

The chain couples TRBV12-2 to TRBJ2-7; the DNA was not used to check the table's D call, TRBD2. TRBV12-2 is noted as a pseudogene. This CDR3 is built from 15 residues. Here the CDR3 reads CASLEAGRLAYEQYF. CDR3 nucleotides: TGTGCAAGTCTCGAAGCGGGTCGACTTGCCTACGAGCAGTACTTC.

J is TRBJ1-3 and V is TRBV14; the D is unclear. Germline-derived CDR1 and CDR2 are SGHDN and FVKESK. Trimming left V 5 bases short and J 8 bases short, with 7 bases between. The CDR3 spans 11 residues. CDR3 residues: CASSAKHTIYF. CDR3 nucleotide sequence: TGTGCCAGCAGCGCAAAACACACCATATATTTT.

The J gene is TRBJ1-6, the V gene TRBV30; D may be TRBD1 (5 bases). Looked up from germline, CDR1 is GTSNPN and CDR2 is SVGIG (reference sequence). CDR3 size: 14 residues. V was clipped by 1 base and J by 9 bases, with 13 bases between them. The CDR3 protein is CAWSEQGFSSPLHF. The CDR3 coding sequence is TGTGCCTGGAGTGAGCAGGGCTTTAGTTCACCCCTCCACTTT.

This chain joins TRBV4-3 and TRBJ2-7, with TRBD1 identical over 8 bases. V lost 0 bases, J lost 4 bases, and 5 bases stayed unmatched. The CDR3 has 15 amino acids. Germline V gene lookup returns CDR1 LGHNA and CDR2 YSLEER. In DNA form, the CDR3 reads TGCGCCAGCAGCCAAGAGCACAGGGGGAGGTACGAGCAGTACTTC. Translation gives CASSQEHRGRYEQYF.

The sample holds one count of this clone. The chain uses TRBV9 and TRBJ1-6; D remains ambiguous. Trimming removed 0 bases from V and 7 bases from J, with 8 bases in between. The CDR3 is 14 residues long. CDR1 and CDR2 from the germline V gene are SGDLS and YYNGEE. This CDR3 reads CASSVAQKNSPLHF. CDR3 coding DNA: TGTGCCAGCAGCGTAGCACAAAAGAATTCACCCCTCCACTTT.

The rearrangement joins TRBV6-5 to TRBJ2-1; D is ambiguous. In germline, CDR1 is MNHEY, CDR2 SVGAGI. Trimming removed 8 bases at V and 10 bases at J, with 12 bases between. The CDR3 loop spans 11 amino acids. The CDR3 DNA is TGTGCCAGCGGGCAAACGCCCGAGCAGTTCTTC. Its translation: CASGQTPEQFF.

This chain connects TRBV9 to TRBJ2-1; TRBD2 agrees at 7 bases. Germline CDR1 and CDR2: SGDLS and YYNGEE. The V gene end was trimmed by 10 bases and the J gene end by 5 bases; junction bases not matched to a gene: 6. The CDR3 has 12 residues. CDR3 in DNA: TGTGCCGCGGGGAGGGATAACAATGAGCAGTTCTTC. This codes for CAAGRDNNEQFF.

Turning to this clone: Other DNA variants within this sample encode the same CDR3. This CDR3 reads CASSPQREETQYF. The CDR3 nucleotides are TGTGCCAGCTCACCACAGAGGGAGGAGACCCAGTACTTC. The chain couples TRBV18 to TRBJ2-5; possibly TRBD2 for D (5 bases). V was trimmed by 1 base and J by 5 bases, leaving 8 bases between them. Looked up from germline, CDR1 is KGHSH and CDR2 is LQKENI. This CDR3 spans 13 amino acids.

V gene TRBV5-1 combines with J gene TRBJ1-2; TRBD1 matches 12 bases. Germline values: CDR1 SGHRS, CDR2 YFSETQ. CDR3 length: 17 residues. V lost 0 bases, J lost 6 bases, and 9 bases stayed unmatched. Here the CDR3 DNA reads TGCGCCAGCAGCTTGGGCGTCCCGGGACAGGGGGCCGATGGCTACACCTTC. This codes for CASSLGVPGQGADGYTF. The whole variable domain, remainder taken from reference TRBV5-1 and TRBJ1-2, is KAGVTQTPRYLIKTRGQQVTLSCSPISGHRSVSWYQQTPGQGLQFLFEYFSETQRNKGNFPGRFSGRQFSNSRSEMNVSTLELGDSALYLCASSLGVPGQGADGYTFGSGTRLTVV.

The CDR3, as DNA: TGTGCCAGCAGTTGGGGGGGCAAAGTCTACGAGCAGTACTTC. This translates into CASSWGGKVYEQYF. The V gene is TRBV27, the J gene TRBJ2-7; tentative D call: TRBD2 (7 bases). The V end lost 4 bases, the J end lost 3 bases, and 13 bases lay between the germline ends. CDR3 size: 14 residues. The germline V gene encodes CDR1 MNHEY and CDR2 SMNVEV (reference sequence).